The clone carrying this T cell receptor beta chain has a handful of counts. Its antigen is unidentified. This sample is drawn from a study of blood T cells in healthy people across ages. CDR1 and CDR2 from the germline V gene are SGDLS and YYNGEE. Trimming shortened V by 0 bases and J by 5 bases, and 5 bases separated the two germline ends. This CDR3 has 13 amino acids. A second PCR, run for roughly 7 to 12 cycles, used a sample-barcoded 5' primer plus a J-beta primer mix. MiXCR was run by TCRdb on the 5' RACE reads, yielding one entry per CDR3 protein. Here the sample spans 600,000 or so distinct CDR3 sequences, under 30% being singletons. Study-wide results and caveats: Donor CMV infection status was unknown, possibly confounding age-related changes in expanded clonotypes. Considered underestimates were the diversity estimates obtained from one million T cells.

The genes are TRBV9 and TRBJ1-4; no definite D call. This receptor was taken from an elderly woman in good health. The sample was blood. The CDR3 DNA reads TGTGCCAGCAGCGTAGACGCAAATGAAAAACTGTTTTTT. The encoded protein is CASSVDANEKLFF. Complete variable domain (other parts from reference TRBV9 and TRBJ1-4): DSGVTQTPKHLITATGQRVTLRCSPRSGDLSVYWYQQSLDQGLQFLIQYYNGEERAKGNILERFSAQQFPDLHSELNLSSLELGDSALYFCASSVDANEKLFFGSGTQLSVL.